The clone carrying this T cell receptor beta chain was seen many times. Antigen unknown. This sample is drawn from a study of T cells in Graves' hyperthyroidism and ophthalmopathy. Researchers amplified the TCR beta CDR3 regions from RNA transcripts. A first-round RT-PCR of the TCR CDR3 used the HTBI primer set. TCRdb itself ran the multiplex PCR reads through MiXCR, one entry per CDR3 protein. The sample lists 700,000 or so distinct CDR3 sequences, about a sixth occurring once. Study-wide points: Separation of ophthalmopathy from stable hyperthyroidism was achieved by a 13 V-J model.

The V and J ends lost 4 bases and 0 bases, in that order; junction bases with no gene match: 15. This CDR3 has 19 amino acids. Germline lookup yields CDR1 DFQATT and CDR2 SNEGSKA (reference sequence). Patients were excluded because of uncontrolled infection, other autoimmune disease, pregnancy or lactation. The sequenced material came from blood. The receptor was isolated from a man aged 18 to 30 with Graves' hyperthyroidism. The chain joins TRBV20-1 to TRBJ1-5, with TRBD1 identical over 10 bases. The CDR3 region is CSATRRSGTGESSNQPQHF. For the CDR3, the DNA is TGCAGTGCTACTCGACGGTCCGGGACAGGGGAATCTAGCAATCAGCCCCAGCATTTT.